The 31 T cell receptor beta chains below were found in one sample sequenced in a study of low-dose radiotherapy and immunotherapy resistance in tumors. Both TCRalpha and TCRbeta chains were reverse transcribed with V-gene-specific primers. PCR amplification of the TCRs was performed with Phusion for 20 to 25 PCR cycles, and it relied on a constant-region primer together with a V-primer adapter. TCRdb itself ran the reads through MiXCR, one entry per CDR3 protein. The table includes tens of thousands of distinct CDR3 sequences, almost 25% detected once. Stated time point: before trial treatment. The sample in question was PBMCs, obtained before treatment. Receptors were obtained from a male donor with prostate cancer.

V gene TRBV11-2 combines with J gene TRBJ2-7; D may be TRBD1 (6 bases). This CDR3 spans 13 amino acids. V dropped 5 bases and J dropped 2 bases, with 10 bases sitting between them. From germline, CDR1 is SGHAT and CDR2 FQNNGV. The CDR3 bases are TGTGCCAGCAGCCGGGACAACACCTACGAGCAGTACTTC. It translates to CASSRDNTYEQYF.

This clonotype was picked up many times. The chain employs TRBV5-4 and TRBJ1-3; D remains ambiguous. The V and J ends lost 4 bases and 4 bases respectively, with 12 bases between them. Germline assignment: CDR1 SGHNT and CDR2 YYREEE (reference sequence). The CDR3 is made up of 14 amino acids. In nucleotides, the CDR3 is TGTGCCAGCAGCCCTCTTGCGGGCGGAAACACCATATATTTT. This translates into CASSPLAGGNTIYF.

This clonotype was seen at least ten times. The chain couples TRBV19 to TRBJ2-2, with a weak D call TRBD1 (6 bases). In germline, CDR1 is LNHDA, CDR2 SQIVND (reference sequence). This CDR3 contains 15 residues. Trimming cost V 9 bases and J 5 bases, with 19 bases left between them. The CDR3 sequence: CARPYRVSFTGELFF. CDR3 sequence (DNA): TGTGCCAGGCCATACAGGGTCTCTTTTACCGGGGAGCTGTTTTTT.

V gene TRBV3-1 combines with J gene TRBJ2-1; 9 bases match TRBD1. The CDR3 extends over 14 amino acids. With V trimmed by 8 bases and J by 1 base, 3 bases remained unmatched. Germline V CDR1 and CDR2: LGHDT, YNNKEL (reference sequence). As DNA, the CDR3 is TGTGCCAGCCGGGGGACAGGGTCCTACAATGAGCAGTTCTTC. Protein: CASRGTGSYNEQFF.

This clonotype was recorded many times. The chain has TRBV5-1 and TRBJ2-1; 9 bases line up with TRBD2. J was trimmed by 8 bases and V by 3 bases; bases with no gene match: 12. Germline V gives CDR1 SGHRS, CDR2 YFSETQ. The length of the CDR3 is 16 residues. The CDR3 DNA follows: TGCGCCAGCAGCTGGGCAGGGGCGGGAGGGCCGCATGAGCAGTTCTTC. This codes for CASSWAGAGGPHEQFF.

This clonotype has a count of ten or more. This chain connects TRBV29-1 to TRBJ2-2, with D perhaps assigned TRBD1 or TRBD2 (5 bases each). Germline V CDR1 and CDR2: SQVTM, ANQGSEA. The length of the CDR3 is 15 residues. V was clipped by 7 bases and J by 5 bases, with 20 bases between them. The DNA of the CDR3 is TGCAGCGCCCGAACCGGGACGGAACCTACCGGGGAGCTGTTTTTT. Translating it yields CSARTGTEPTGELFF.

The chain has TRBV14 and TRBJ2-1; D is unclear. V dropped 3 bases and J dropped 0 bases, with 12 bases sitting between them. This CDR3 has 16 residues. Germline V gene lookup returns CDR1 SGHDN and CDR2 FVKESK. The CDR3 DNA sequence: TGTGCCAGCAGCCAGTGGGTGGGAAGCTCCTACAATGAGCAGTTCTTC. It translates to CASSQWVGSSYNEQFF.

This clonotype was counted ten times or more. This chain connects TRBV20-1 to TRBJ2-7; no clear D. Trimming shortened V by 3 bases and J by 4 bases, and 10 bases separated the two germline ends. Germline CDR1 reads DFQATT; CDR2 reads SNEGSKA (reference sequence). The CDR3 is made up of 12 amino acids. The CDR3 here is CSARGRVYEQYF. The CDR3 DNA reads TGCAGTGCTAGGGGCCGCGTATACGAGCAGTACTTC.

At least ten counts were recorded for this clonotype. The CDR3 DNA sequence: TGCGCCAGCAGCCCCGGACAGGGAGGATATGGCTACACCTTC. Its protein product is CASSPGQGGYGYTF. This rearrangement joins TRBV5-1 to TRBJ1-2, with 8 bases matching TRBD1. The ends lost 4 bases at V and 5 bases at J; junction bases unmatched: 7. This CDR3 is 14 amino acids long. Germline V gene lookup returns CDR1 SGHRS and CDR2 YFSETQ. Filled out from reference TRBV5-1 and TRBJ1-2, the complete variable domain reads KAGVTQTPRYLIKTRGQQVTLSCSPISGHRSVSWYQQTPGQGLQFLFEYFSETQRNKGNFPGRFSGRQFSNSRSEMNVSTLELGDSALYLCASSPGQGGYGYTFGSGTRLTVV.

This clonotype was seen at least ten times. The chain combines TRBV6-2 or TRBV6-3 with TRBJ2-2, with TRBD2 matching over 8 bases. There are 19 residues in the CDR3. Germline trimming cut 7 bases from V and 0 bases from J; bases unmatched to any gene: 16. Germline CDR1 MNHEY, CDR2 SVGEGT. CDR3 sequence: CASTRRPGGPNSNTGELFF. CDR3 DNA sequence: TGTGCCAGCACCCGTCGCCCGGGAGGGCCCAACTCGAACACCGGGGAGCTGTTTTTT.

This clonotype has at least ten counts. The genes are TRBV7-9 and TRBJ2-5, with a tentative D call TRBD2 (5 bases). V lost 7 bases and J lost 1, with 19 bases in between. Germline V gives CDR1 SEHNR, CDR2 FQNEAQ (reference sequence). The length of the CDR3 is 16 residues. CDR3 DNA: TGTGCCAGCACTGGACTGGCCCGTGGAGGCCAAGAGACCCAGTACTTC. This encodes CASTGLARGGQETQYF.

The chain employs TRBV12-3 or TRBV12-4 and TRBJ1-5; D is unresolved. V lost 3 bases, J lost 10 bases, and 13 bases lay in between. The CDR3 loop spans 13 amino acids. CDR3 coding DNA: TGTGCCAGCAGTTTCTCCGGCTCTCAACCCCAGCATTTT. This gives the protein CASSFSGSQPQHF.

This clonotype was recorded at least ten times. The chain carries TRBV9 and TRBJ2-1; TRBD2 aligns across 13 bases. Germline CDR1 is SGDLS and CDR2 is YYNGEE. The V and J ends lost 2 bases and 7 bases, in that order; junction bases with no gene match: 3. The CDR3 is made up of 15 amino acids. CDR3 DNA: TGTGCCAGCAGCGTTACTAGCGGGGGGGAGAATGAGCAGTTCTTC. Protein: CASSVTSGGENEQFF.

This clonotype was detected only a few times. This sequence joins TRBV10-3 and TRBJ2-1; TRBD1 matches 7 bases. V shed 5 bases, J shed 6 bases, and the junction held 4 bases outside the gene matches. From germline, CDR1 is ENHRY and CDR2 SYGVKD. This CDR3 contains 13 residues. The CDR3 bases are TGTGCCATCAGTCCCGACAGGGCCAATGAGCAGTTCTTC. Translated: CAISPDRANEQFF.

In its sample, this clonotype was seen many times. The CDR3 protein is CAFTQGIGLDEQFF. CDR3 sequence (DNA): TGTGCCTTTACCCAGGGAATCGGGCTTGATGAGCAGTTCTTC. The chain is built from TRBV30 and TRBJ2-1; the D gene is possibly TRBD1 (5 bases). V dropped 7 bases and J dropped 8 bases, with 21 bases sitting between them. Germline CDR1 reads GTSNPN; CDR2 reads SVGIG (reference sequence). The CDR3 totals 14 residues.

This clonotype was recorded at least ten times. This chain connects TRBV3-1 to TRBJ1-2; no firm D call. V was cut by 0 bases and J by 5 bases, with 7 bases left in between. CDR3 length: 13 residues. CDR1 and CDR2 from the germline V gene are LGHDT and YNNKEL (reference sequence). CDR3 protein: CASSQERGYGYTF. The CDR3 nucleotides are TGTGCCAGCAGCCAAGAACGGGGATATGGCTACACCTTC.

The J gene is TRBJ2-3, the V gene TRBV7-8, with unresolved D. Germline assignment: CDR1 SGHVS and CDR2 FQNEAQ. CDR3 length equals 15 residues. The V end was cut by 1 base, the J end by 2 bases, with 10 bases between. In nucleotides, the CDR3 is TGTGCCAGCAGCTTAGAAGGTTCCACCACAGATACGCAGTATTTT. Residues: CASSLEGSTTDTQYF. The full variable domain, completed using reference TRBV7-8 and TRBJ2-3, is GAGVSQSPRYKVAKRGQDVALRCDPISGHVSLFWYQQALGQGPEFLTYFQNEAQLDKSGLPSDRFFAERPEGSVSTLKIQRTQQEDSAVYLCASSLEGSTTDTQYFGPGTRLTVL.

The genes are TRBV11-2 and TRBJ1-3; a possible D gene is TRBD1 (6 bases). V was shortened by 3 bases and J by 0 bases, with 12 bases between the two germline ends. Germline V gene lookup returns CDR1 SGHAT and CDR2 FQNNGV. This CDR3 region has 16 residues. CDR3 loop: CASSFSQGSSGNTIYF. Here the CDR3 DNA reads TGTGCCAGCAGCTTTTCACAGGGATCCTCTGGAAACACCATATATTTT.

This clonotype was detected many times. J is TRBJ2-7 and V is TRBV11-2; D possibly uses TRBD1 or TRBD2 (5 bases each). The CDR3 has 17 residues. CDR1 and CDR2 from the germline V gene are SGHAT and FQNNGV. V was shortened by 4 bases and J by 7 bases, with 26 bases between the two germline ends. This chain's CDR3 is CASSSHWGARDAQEQYF. The CDR3 nucleotides are TGTGCCAGCAGCTCCCATTGGGGAGCAAGGGACGCCCAAGAGCAGTACTTC.

This clonotype ranks as medium-sized. CDR3 amino acids: CASSPKGLAEPYEQYF. In nucleotides, the CDR3 is TGCGCCAGCAGCCCGAAGGGACTAGCGGAACCATACGAGCAGTACTTC. V and J are TRBV4-1 and TRBJ2-7, with TRBD2 matching 11 bases. This CDR3 has 16 residues. With V trimmed by 4 bases and J by 4 bases, 9 bases remained unmatched. Germline V gene sequence: CDR1 MGHRA, CDR2 YSYEKL.

This clonotype appeared a few times. V usage is TRBV27 and J usage is TRBJ2-7, with TRBD2 matching over 10 bases. CDR3 length: 13 amino acids. Germline CDR1 is MNHEY and CDR2 is SMNVEV (reference sequence). The J segment lost 5 bases and the V segment lost 4 bases, leaving 2 bases of the junction unmatched. Written as DNA, the CDR3 is TGTGCCAGCAGTTGGACTAGCGGTAACGAGCAGTACTTC. It yields the protein CASSWTSGNEQYF.

This clonotype was detected many times. The chain employs TRBV20-1 and TRBJ2-1; perhaps TRBD1 as D (5 bases). In germline, CDR1 is DFQATT, CDR2 SNEGSKA (reference sequence). The CDR3 spans 15 residues. V lost 0 bases and J 4 bases, leaving 13 bases between the germline ends. CDR3 coding DNA: TGCAGTGCTAGAGACCAGGGCGCTTTATACAATGAGCAGTTCTTC. This gives the protein CSARDQGALYNEQFF.

There are many counts of this clonotype. The chain combines TRBV12-3 or TRBV12-4 with TRBJ1-5; D ambiguous. Deletions cut 4 bases from V and 3 bases from J, with 7 bases between. The CDR3 has 13 residues. CDR3 nucleotide sequence: TGTGCCAGCAGTTCGAATGCCAATCAGCCCCAGCATTTT. Its protein is CASSSNANQPQHF.

The chain couples TRBV11-2 to TRBJ2-1; D remains ambiguous. This CDR3 region has 16 residues. The germline V gene has CDR1 SGHAT and CDR2 FQNNGV. Trimming left V 5 bases short and J 5 bases short, with 19 bases between. For the CDR3, the DNA is TGTGCCAGCAGCCCGATACGACGCCTTACGGACAATGAGCAGTTCTTC. Translating gives CASSPIRRLTDNEQFF.

This clonotype came up once. V and J are TRBV5-8 and TRBJ2-1; D possibly corresponds to TRBD2 (6 bases). V gave up 5 bases and J gave up 0 bases, with 12 bases separating them. Germline V gene data show CDR1 as SGHTS and CDR2 as YDEGEE. This CDR3 is 15 amino acids long. The CDR3 DNA reads TGTGCCAGCAGGACCCTAGCGCTCTCCTACAATGAGCAGTTCTTC. This sequence encodes CASRTLALSYNEQFF.

The sample holds a few counts of this clonotype. Since a far larger clone is one base different, this is likely a read error. Written as DNA, the CDR3 is TGTGCCAGCAGCTTTGGGGTCGAGACCCAGTTCTTC. This encodes CASSFGVETQFF. The chain joins TRBV5-6 to TRBJ2-1; no clear D. The ends were cut back, 2 bases at V and 13 bases at J, with 13 bases in the middle. The CDR3 has 12 amino acids. Germline CDR1 and CDR2: SGHDT and YYEEEE.

This clonotype has a count of ten or more. V usage is TRBV28 and J usage is TRBJ2-6; 7 nucleotides line up with TRBD2. This CDR3 has 16 residues. The germline V gene has CDR1 MDHEN and CDR2 SYDVKM. V trimming: 5 bases; J trimming: 2 bases; junction bases outside the gene matches: 6. Here the CDR3 reads CASSPLGGAGANVLTF. Here the CDR3 DNA reads TGTGCCAGCAGTCCACTTGGGGGGGCTGGGGCCAACGTCCTGACTTTC.

This clonotype was observed at least ten times. The J gene is TRBJ2-1, the V gene TRBV30; 7 bases line up with TRBD2. The V gene end was trimmed by 0 bases and the J gene end by 6 bases; junction bases not matched to a gene: 11. This CDR3 region has 16 residues. Germline CDR1 reads GTSNPN; CDR2 reads SVGIG (reference sequence). CDR3 sequence: CAWSVRGGGSLNEQFF. The CDR3 nucleotides read TGTGCCTGGAGTGTCCGGGGTGGCGGGAGCCTCAATGAGCAGTTCTTC. Using reference TRBV30 and TRBJ2-1 for the parts outside the CDR3, the full variable domain is SQTIHQWPATLVQPVGSPLSLECTVEGTSNPNLYWYRQAAGRGLQLLFYSVGIGQISSEVPQNLSASRPQDRQFILSSKKLLLSDSGFYLCAWSVRGGGSLNEQFFGPGTRLTVL.

This clonotype came up many times. A junction end diverges from the germline sequence, so it may reflect a read error. CDR3: CASSLGGMGKHFSPNTEAFF. CDR3 bases: TGTGCCAGCAGTTTAGGCGGGATGGGGAAACACTTTTCTCCAAACACTGAAGCTTTCTTT. The genes are TRBV7-2 and TRBJ1-1; no reliable D call. The CDR3 has 20 amino acids. CDR1 SGHTA and CDR2 FQGNSA come from the germline V gene.

In regard to this clonotype: Given a far larger clone just one base away, this is likely a sequencing read error. The V and J genes are TRBV13 and TRBJ2-3; D unresolved. CDR1 is PRHDT, CDR2 FYEKMQ, per germline (reference sequence). The V end lost 7 bases, the J end lost 2 bases, and 10 bases lay between the germline ends. The CDR3 consists of 13 residues. CDR3 loop: CASIEVHTDTQYF. In DNA form, the CDR3 reads TGTGCCAGCATAGAGGTTCACACAGATACGCAGTATTTT.

A word on this clonotype: This is likely an artifact of a read error, given a far larger clone one base away. The chain recombines TRBV2 with TRBJ2-7; D not resolved. Germline V gives CDR1 SNHLY, CDR2 FYNNEI. Trimming removed 5 bases at V and 2 bases at J, with 7 bases between. This CDR3 region has 12 residues. The CDR3 sequence is CASSPQAYEQYF. CDR3 coding DNA: TGTGCCAGCAGTCCCCAGGCCTACGAGCAGTACTTC.